What follows are 30 T cell receptor beta chains derived from one specimen sequenced in a study of blood T cell repertoires in COVID-19. Measured with immunoSEQ multiplex PCR; TCRdb has only the in-frame clones, and not every one. Found here are approximately 120,000 clones, around 89% of them singletons; the top ten hold around 1.1%. The specimen sequenced was peripheral blood. All receptors come from a human donor in a cohort sampled during active COVID-19.

V usage is TRBV7-8 and J usage is TRBJ1-2; D may be TRBD1 (5 bases). Germline CDR1 reads SGHVS; CDR2 reads FQNEAQ. The CDR3 is made up of 14 amino acids. V shed 1 base and J shed 5 bases, with 11 bases lying between them. Here the CDR3 reads CASSLEDNLYGYTF. The DNA for the CDR3 is TGTGCCAGCAGCTTAGAGGACAACCTATATGGCTACACCTTC.

The rearrangement uses TRBV5-6 and TRBJ1-1, with TRBD1 matching 11 bases. Germline CDR1 and CDR2: SGHDT and YYEEEE. This CDR3 contains 17 residues. The V gene end was trimmed by 0 bases and the J gene end by 7 bases; junction bases not matched to a gene: 11. The CDR3 DNA reads TGTGCCAGCAGCTTGGTGGGACAGGGGGGGGTGTATCGTGAAGCTTTCTTT. Residues: CASSLVGQGGVYREAFF.

As DNA, the CDR3 is TGTGCCAGCAGTTCCAGGGGGCGCGGTGGAAACACCATATATTTT. Encoded protein: CASSSRGRGGNTIYF. This rearrangement joins TRBV5-8 to TRBJ1-3; TRBD1 aligns across 8 bases. CDR3 length: 15 amino acids. CDR1 SGHTS and CDR2 YDEGEE come from the germline V gene. The junction had 7 bases not matched to a gene; V was cut back by 5 bases and J by 3 bases. Complete variable domain (other parts from reference TRBV5-8 and TRBJ1-3): EAGVTQSPTHLIKTRGQQATLRCSPISGHTSVYWYQQALGLGLQFLLWYDEGEERNRGNFPPRFSGRQFPNYSSELNVNALELEDSALYLCASSSRGRGGNTIYFGEGSWLTVV.

The J gene is TRBJ1-2, the V gene TRBV5-1; 8 nucleotides line up with TRBD1. The junction had 11 bases not matched to a gene; V was cut back by 3 bases and J by 4 bases. The CDR3 has 16 residues. Germline V gives CDR1 SGHRS, CDR2 YFSETQ. The DNA of the CDR3 is TGCGCCAGCAGCTCCTCAGGAGGACAGGGAGGCTATGGCTACACCTTC. This sequence encodes CASSSSGGQGGYGYTF.

The genes are TRBV7-3 and TRBJ2-5, with D unclear. The CDR3 covers 14 residues. Germline-derived CDR1 and CDR2 are SGHTA and FQGTGA. V was cut by 1 base and J by 1 base, with 7 bases left in between. The CDR3 region is CASSLSPSQETQYF. DNA of the CDR3: TGTGCCAGCAGCTTAAGCCCTAGCCAAGAGACCCAGTACTTC.

The chain links TRBV7-2 to TRBJ1-3, with D possibly matching TRBD1 (5 bases). Between the trimmed V and J ends, which lost 2 bases and 9 bases, there was a span of 14 bases. The CDR3 runs 14 residues. From germline, CDR1 is SGHTA and CDR2 FQGNSA. CDR3 in amino acids: CASSLTPGHRTIYF. Written as DNA, the CDR3 is TGTGCCAGCAGCTTAACCCCCGGACACCGCACCATATATTTT.

This clone has just one count. The V and J genes are TRBV28 and TRBJ1-1; 8 positions match TRBD1. The length of the CDR3 is 15 residues. The germline V gene has CDR1 MDHEN and CDR2 SYDVKM. V dropped 7 bases and J dropped 4; count of bases not matched to a gene: 11. CDR3 DNA: TGTGCCAGCACCCAAATGACAGGGGTGGGCACTGAAGCTTTCTTT. Its translation: CASTQMTGVGTEAFF.

The genes are TRBV6-2 or TRBV6-3 and TRBJ2-1; 12 bases align to TRBD2. CDR3 size: 16 residues. Germline CDR1 reads MNHEY; CDR2 reads SVGEGT. The junction had 8 bases not matched to a gene; V was cut back by 6 bases and J by 5 bases. CDR3 region: CASSKATSGGDNEQFF. CDR3 coding DNA: TGTGCCAGCAGCAAAGCGACTAGCGGGGGAGACAATGAGCAGTTCTTC.

This clone was counted a few times. The chain combines TRBV7-9 with TRBJ1-3; 9 bases are shared with TRBD1. Germline CDR1 SEHNR, CDR2 FQNEAQ (reference sequence). With V trimmed by 4 bases and J by 7 bases, 20 bases remained unmatched. The CDR3 runs 19 residues. CDR3 nucleotide sequence: TGTGCCAGCAGCTCCTCAGGACAGGGGACACCCTCCCTCCGGAACACCATATATTTT. Translating gives CASSSSGQGTPSLRNTIYF.

The CDR3 DNA follows: TGTGCCACCAGTGAGGCCAGGGGAATTTTCGATGAGCAGTTCTTC. Residues: CATSEARGIFDEQFF. The chain combines TRBV24-1 with TRBJ2-1; D might be TRBD1 (6 bases). The CDR3 runs to 15 residues. Germline V CDR1 and CDR2: KGHDR, SFDVKD. V was pared by 4 bases and J by 8 bases, with 17 bases between.

The gene calls are TRBV10-2 and TRBJ1-5; D unresolved. V was cut by 9 bases and J by 3 bases, with 15 bases left in between. The CDR3 extends over 14 amino acids. Germline values: CDR1 WSHSY, CDR2 SAAADI. As DNA, the CDR3 is TGCGCCAGTACATTGGCCCCATTCAATCAGCCCCAGCATTTT. Translation: CASTLAPFNQPQHF.

The V and J genes are TRBV15 and TRBJ2-1; the match to TRBD2 covers 9 bases. The CDR3 loop spans 16 amino acids. Germline V lookup: CDR1 LNHNV, CDR2 YYDKDF (reference sequence). After removal of 1 base from V and 4 bases from J, the junction contained 5 bases not matched to a gene. The CDR3 DNA sequence: TGTGCCACCAGCAGAGCCGGCGGGGGGGGATACAATGAGCAGTTCTTC. It yields the protein CATSRAGGGGYNEQFF. Filled out from reference TRBV15 and TRBJ2-1, the complete variable domain reads DAMVIQNPRYQVTQFGKPVTLSCSQTLNHNVMYWYQQKSSQAPKLLFHYYDKDFNNEADTPDNFQSRRPNTSFCFLDIRSPGLGDTAMYLCATSRAGGGGYNEQFFGPGTRLTVL.

V is TRBV11-2 and J is TRBJ2-2; TRBD2 agrees at 8 bases. CDR1 is SGHAT, CDR2 FQNNGV, per germline. J lost 6 bases, V lost 5 bases, and 5 bases had no gene match. This CDR3 has 14 amino acids. This CDR3 is CASSPRLAPGELFF. As DNA, the CDR3 is TGTGCCAGCAGCCCCCGACTAGCGCCCGGGGAGCTGTTTTTT. Complete variable domain (other parts from reference TRBV11-2 and TRBJ2-2): EAGVAQSPRYKIIEKRQSVAFWCNPISGHATLYWYQQILGQGPKLLIQFQNNGVVDDSQLPKDRFSAERLKGVDSTLKIQPAKLEDSAVYLCASSPRLAPGELFFGEGSRLTVL.

The chain joins TRBV10-3 to TRBJ2-7; weak D call: TRBD1 (5 bases). The CDR3 consists of 12 residues. V dropped 6 bases and J dropped 5 bases, with 11 bases sitting between them. Per germline, CDR1 ENHRY and CDR2 SYGVKD. CDR3 region: CAIRSMDNEQYF. Here the CDR3 DNA reads TGTGCCATCAGGAGTATGGACAACGAGCAGTACTTC.

In the case of this clone: Other DNA sequences in this specimen translate into the identical CDR3. The chain couples TRBV24-1 to TRBJ2-5; 7 bases line up with TRBD1. The CDR3 loop spans 13 amino acids. The J segment lost 5 bases and the V segment lost 5 bases, leaving 4 bases of the junction unmatched. Germline assignment: CDR1 KGHDR and CDR2 SFDVKD. The CDR3 bases are TGTGCCACCAGTGGAGGGGGCAAGGAGACCCAGTACTTC. Translated, it gives CATSGGGKETQYF.

The chain couples TRBV9 to TRBJ2-3, with TRBD1 identical over 8 bases. V was pared by 7 bases and J by 2 bases, with 3 bases of the junction left unmatched. The CDR3 length is 13 residues. Germline CDR1 is SGDLS and CDR2 is YYNGEE. CDR3: CASAGQVTDTQYF. The CDR3 nucleotides read TGTGCCAGCGCGGGACAGGTCACAGATACGCAGTATTTT. Filled out from reference TRBV9 and TRBJ2-3, the complete variable domain reads DSGVTQTPKHLITATGQRVTLRCSPRSGDLSVYWYQQSLDQGLQFLIQYYNGEERAKGNILERFSAQQFPDLHSELNLSSLELGDSALYFCASAGQVTDTQYFGPGTRLTVL.

This chain links TRBV18 with TRBJ1-2; TRBD1 is a possible D gene (5 bases). The germline gives CDR1 KGHSH, CDR2 LQKENI. The CDR3 has 14 residues. Trimming removed 3 bases from V and 5 bases from J, with 13 bases in between. This CDR3 reads CASSPSGTLYGYTF. CDR3 in DNA: TGTGCCAGCTCACCCTCCGGGACTTTATATGGCTACACCTTC.

This chain links TRBV24-1 with TRBJ2-7, with D possibly matching TRBD1 (6 bases). This CDR3 has 11 residues. Germline CDR1 is KGHDR and CDR2 is SFDVKD. Trimming cost V 10 bases and J 5 bases, with 11 bases left between them. The CDR3 sequence is CATQRDNEQYF. CDR3 in DNA: TGTGCCACGCAGAGGGACAACGAGCAGTACTTC.

This sequence joins TRBV27 and TRBJ2-6, with D maybe TRBD1 (6 bases). Per germline, CDR1 MNHEY and CDR2 SMNVEV (reference sequence). The CDR3 is 20 amino acids. Trimming cost V 4 bases and J 0 bases, with 22 bases left between them. CDR3 sequence: CASSYRDIRTRFSGANVLTF. CDR3 DNA sequence: TGTGCCAGCAGTTACCGGGACATCCGAACACGCTTCTCTGGGGCCAACGTCCTGACTTTC.

The chain recombines TRBV14 with TRBJ2-1; tentative D call: TRBD1 (6 bases). Germline values: CDR1 SGHDN, CDR2 FVKESK. V was cut by 1 base and J by 0 bases, with 7 bases left in between. The CDR3 is made up of 15 amino acids. The CDR3 DNA reads TGTGCCAGCAGCCAAGGGACAGCCTCCTACAATGAGCAGTTCTTC. Protein sequence: CASSQGTASYNEQFF.

This chain uses TRBV15 with TRBJ1-1; D unclear. Deletions cut 3 bases from V and 2 bases from J, with 7 bases between. The V gene's germline CDR1 is LNHNV and CDR2 YYDKDF (reference sequence). The CDR3 extends over 13 amino acids. CDR3 sequence (DNA): TGTGCCACCAGCAGTGGAGTTAACACTGAAGCTTTCTTT. This sequence encodes CATSSGVNTEAFF.

The chain combines TRBV6-1 with TRBJ1-6; 8 bases align to TRBD1. V shed 1 base and J 11 bases; nucleotides not matched to a gene: 13. CDR1 is MNHNS, CDR2 SASEGT, per germline. The CDR3 runs to 17 residues. Here the CDR3 reads CASSEVGWTGRGTPLHF. DNA of the CDR3: TGTGCCAGCAGTGAAGTGGGCTGGACAGGGAGGGGAACACCCCTCCACTTT.

The rearrangement links TRBV6-5 to TRBJ2-4; D is unresolved. This CDR3 has 13 residues. Germline V gene data show CDR1 as MNHEY and CDR2 as SVGAGI. The V end was cut by 2 bases, the J end by 6 bases, with 8 bases between. The CDR3 region has the DNA TGTGCCAGCAGTTACGAGACTGGAAACATTCAGTACTTC. Amino acids: CASSYETGNIQYF.

At least ten counts were recorded for this clone. The genes are TRBV7-9 and TRBJ2-7, with 9 bases identical to TRBD1. The CDR3 is 14 residues long. The J segment lost 6 bases and the V segment lost 1 base, leaving 4 bases of the junction unmatched. Germline CDR1 SEHNR, CDR2 FQNEAQ (reference sequence). CDR3 sequence reads: CASSLVGQGTEQYF. DNA for the CDR3: TGTGCCAGCAGCTTAGTGGGACAGGGTACCGAGCAGTACTTC.

The rearrangement uses TRBV7-9 and TRBJ2-7; D is unclear. V lost 5 bases, J lost 4 bases, and 6 bases lay in between. The CDR3 totals 11 residues. The germline gives CDR1 SEHNR, CDR2 FQNEAQ (reference sequence). The CDR3 is CASSPSYEQYF. Here the CDR3 DNA reads TGTGCCAGCAGCCCGAGTTACGAGCAGTACTTC.

This clone was counted only a few times. This chain links TRBV5-1 with TRBJ1-6; 9 bases are a match to TRBD1. CDR3 size: 15 residues. Looked up from germline, CDR1 is SGHRS and CDR2 is YFSETQ. J gave up 9 bases and V 4 bases, and 8 bases lay outside the gene matches. The CDR3 region has the DNA TGCGCCAGCAGCACGGACAGGGGTAGGAGTTCACCCCTCCACTTT. This codes for CASSTDRGRSSPLHF.

This chain connects TRBV12-3 or TRBV12-4 to TRBJ1-5; D unclear. V lost 6 bases to trimming and J lost 9 bases, with 15 bases between them. This CDR3 has 13 residues. The CDR3 is CASSPITERPQHF. CDR3 DNA: TGTGCCAGCAGCCCTATAACTGAGCGGCCCCAGCATTTT.

CDR3 loop: CASSRMSGVGTEAFF. CDR3 bases: TGTGCCAGCAGTCGAATGTCGGGGGTTGGCACTGAAGCTTTCTTT. The chain carries TRBV28 and TRBJ1-1, with D possibly TRBD1 on 5 matching bases. The germline V and J ends were trimmed by 5 bases and 4 bases, with 17 bases remaining between them. Germline assignment: CDR1 MDHEN and CDR2 SYDVKM. This CDR3 spans 15 amino acids.

A few counts support this clone. J is TRBJ2-2 and V is TRBV2; maybe TRBD2 (5 bases). Germline values: CDR1 SNHLY, CDR2 FYNNEI. The CDR3 is 14 residues long. V dropped 1 base and J dropped 5 bases, with 8 bases sitting between them. CDR3 region: CASSEVRDTGELFF. In DNA form, the CDR3 reads TGTGCCAGCAGTGAAGTGAGGGATACCGGGGAGCTGTTTTTT. Looking up the rest from reference TRBV2 and TRBJ2-2 gives the full variable domain: EPEVTQTPSHQVTQMGQEVILRCVPISNHLYFYWYRQILGQKVEFLVSFYNNEISEKSEIFDDQFSVERPDGSNFTLKIRSTKLEDSAMYFCASSEVRDTGELFFGEGSRLTVL.

This clone has only one observation. V and J are TRBV7-2 and TRBJ2-2; 9 nucleotides agree with TRBD2. The CDR3 spans 15 residues. Trimming removed 2 bases from V and 3 bases from J; junction bases left unmatched: 1. The germline CDR1 and CDR2 sequences are SGHTA and FQGNSA. The CDR3 sequence: CASSLRGRDTGELFF. CDR3 coding DNA: TGTGCCAGCAGCTTACGCGGGAGGGACACCGGGGAGCTGTTTTTT.